One sample yielded the 5 T cell receptor beta chains listed below, sequenced in a study of OX40 agonist ivuxolimab in advanced cancers. Repertoires were generated with immunoSEQ multiplex PCR, while TCRdb's copy carries only in-frame clones and drops some. The profile shows about 92,000 clones, roughly 90% of them singletons. The specimen comprised CD4+ or CD8+ T cells sorted from blood, sampled in a trial of the OX40 agonist ivuxolimab. The receptors shown here come from an adult with an advanced solid tumor such as melanoma, head and neck, liver or kidney cancer.

This clone has just one count. J is TRBJ2-7 and V is TRBV28, with D unclear. Deletions cut 4 bases from V and 0 bases from J, with 10 bases between. Germline loops: CDR1 MDHEN, CDR2 SYDVKM. This CDR3 spans 14 amino acids. The CDR3, as DNA: TGTGCCAGCAGTTCCCCCGCGTTCTCCTACGAGCAGTACTTC. Its protein is CASSSPAFSYEQYF.

J is TRBJ2-7 and V is TRBV7-2; 9 bases are a match to TRBD1. The germline V gene has CDR1 SGHTA and CDR2 FQGNSA. Germline trimming cut 5 bases from V and 2 bases from J; bases unmatched to any gene: 7. CDR3 size: 15 residues. CDR3 amino acids: CASSRTGTGTYEQYF. Written as DNA, the CDR3 is TGTGCCAGCAGCCGTACCGGGACAGGGACCTACGAGCAGTACTTC. Filled out from reference TRBV7-2 and TRBJ2-7, the complete variable domain reads GAGVSQSPSNKVTEKGKDVELRCDPISGHTALYWYRQSLGQGLEFLIYFQGNSAPDKSGLPSDRFSAERTGGSVSTLTIQRTQQEDSAVYLCASSRTGTGTYEQYFGPGTRLTVT.

This clone came up a few times. V and J are TRBV7-6 and TRBJ2-7; 11 bases map to TRBD2. Germline V lookup: CDR1 SGHVS, CDR2 FNYEAQ. Trimming took 5 bases from V and 5 from J; bases not matched to a gene: 11. The CDR3 has 16 residues. CDR3 sequence (DNA): TGTGCCAGCAGCCCAGGACCCACTAGCGGGAGAAACGAGCAGTACTTC. This encodes CASSPGPTSGRNEQYF. The whole variable domain, remainder taken from reference TRBV7-6 and TRBJ2-7, is GAGVSQSPRYKVTKRGQDVALRCDPISGHVSLYWYRQALGQGPEFLTYFNYEAQQDKSGLPNDRFSAERPEGSISTLTIQRTEQRDSAMYRCASSPGPTSGRNEQYFGPGTRLTVT.

This rearrangement joins TRBV7-2 to TRBJ2-7, with D perhaps matching TRBD2 (7 bases). CDR1 is SGHTA and CDR2 is FQGNSA in the germline V gene. This CDR3 region has 15 residues. Trimming removed 5 bases from V and 2 bases from J, with 16 bases in between. The CDR3 DNA reads TGTGCCAGCAGCGCGCGCGGGGGCGGCCCCTACGAGCAGTACTTC. Protein: CASSARGGGPYEQYF. Combining the CDR3 with reference TRBV7-2 and TRBJ2-7 gives the whole variable domain GAGVSQSPSNKVTEKGKDVELRCDPISGHTALYWYRQSLGQGLEFLIYFQGNSAPDKSGLPSDRFSAERTGGSVSTLTIQRTQQEDSAVYLCASSARGGGPYEQYFGPGTRLTVT.

This chain uses TRBV2 with TRBJ2-1, with TRBD2 matching over 8 bases. The J segment lost 10 bases and the V segment lost 10 bases, leaving 12 bases of the junction unmatched. The CDR3 covers 13 residues. Germline values: CDR1 SNHLY, CDR2 FYNNEI. The CDR3 nucleotides are TGTGCCACCGACCCCAGCGGGAGCGGAGAGCAGTTCTTC. Residues: CATDPSGSGEQFF.